The next 17 T cell receptor beta chains were all read from a single sample in a study of blood T cell repertoires in COVID-19. Data came from immunoSEQ multiplex PCR; TCRdb stores just in-frame clones and leaves some out. Here the sample spans under 400,000 clones, 88% being singletons. Sequenced material: PBMCs or T cells enriched from blood (not recorded which). The receptors were gathered from a woman aged 25 to 39 who had been exposed to COVID-19.

The rearrangement uses TRBV30 and TRBJ2-5; D not certain. CDR3 length: 12 residues. Germline loops: CDR1 GTSNPN, CDR2 SVGIG (reference sequence). Trimming removed 4 bases at V and 0 bases at J, with 6 bases between. CDR3 in amino acids: CAWTSYQETQYF. The CDR3 bases are TGTGCCTGGACTTCCTACCAAGAGACCCAGTACTTC. Drawing the rest from reference TRBV30 and TRBJ2-5, the complete variable domain is SQTIHQWPATLVQPVGSPLSLECTVEGTSNPNLYWYRQAAGRGLQLLFYSVGIGQISSEVPQNLSASRPQDRQFILSSKKLLLSDSGFYLCAWTSYQETQYFGPGTRLLVL.

This chain connects TRBV11-3 to TRBJ1-6; TRBD1 matches at 7 bases. This CDR3 comprises 18 residues. V trimming: 0 bases; J trimming: 5 bases; junction bases outside the gene matches: 10. CDR1 and CDR2 (germline): SGHNT, YENEEA. The CDR3 region is CASSLEHGGTGDNSPLHF. CDR3 bases: TGTGCCAGCAGCTTAGAACATGGGGGCACAGGGGATAATTCACCCCTCCACTTT.

This clone was counted a single time. The rearrangement links TRBV19 to TRBJ2-1; 8 nucleotides match TRBD1. This CDR3 is 20 amino acids long. V shed 3 bases and J 6 bases; nucleotides not matched to a gene: 22. Germline V gene data show CDR1 as LNHDA and CDR2 as SQIVND (reference sequence). CDR3 sequence (DNA): TGTGCCAGTAGTATTCTTTGGTCGGCAGGGGGCCCCGGGGGAACCAATGAGCAGTTCTTC. Its protein is CASSILWSAGGPGGTNEQFF.

The chain links TRBV29-1 to TRBJ2-1; a weak D match, TRBD2 (6 bases). The CDR3 sequence is 13 residues long. Deletions cut 3 bases from V and 3 bases from J, with 9 bases between. Per germline, CDR1 SQVTM and CDR2 ANQGSEA. The CDR3 reads CSVEGGNYNEQFF. The CDR3 bases are TGCAGCGTTGAGGGCGGGAACTACAATGAGCAGTTCTTC.

The chain uses TRBV2 and TRBJ2-5; 7 nucleotides line up with TRBD1. CDR1 SNHLY and CDR2 FYNNEI come from the germline V gene. The length of the CDR3 is 15 residues. The V segment lost 8 bases and the J segment 2 bases; nucleotides outside the gene matches: 11. CDR3 loop: CASHIDRGLQETQYF. CDR3 sequence (DNA): TGTGCCAGCCATATCGATAGGGGGCTGCAAGAGACCCAGTACTTC.

This chain uses TRBV27 with TRBJ2-1; weak D call: TRBD1 (5 bases). CDR1 is MNHEY, CDR2 SMNVEV, per germline (reference sequence). The CDR3 runs 15 residues. The V gene lost 3 bases and the J gene lost 1 base, with 10 bases spanning the gap. The CDR3 nucleotides read TGTGCCAGCAGTTTTATCAGGGCGTCCTACAATGAGCAGTTCTTC. Residues: CASSFIRASYNEQFF.

The V gene is TRBV7-3, the J gene TRBJ2-5; 11 nucleotides line up with TRBD2. Germline values: CDR1 SGHTA, CDR2 FQGTGA. With 3 bases clipped from V and 4 bases from J, the junction kept 7 bases outside the gene matches. The CDR3 length is 16 residues. The CDR3 sequence: CASSLGLAGGGETQYF. CDR3 sequence (DNA): TGTGCCAGCAGCTTGGGCCTAGCGGGAGGAGGAGAGACCCAGTACTTC.

This chain connects TRBV14 to TRBJ2-3, with TRBD2 matching over 9 bases. Germline CDR1 and CDR2: SGHDN and FVKESK. The ends lost 0 bases at V and 3 bases at J; junction bases unmatched: 4. CDR3 length: 16 amino acids. The CDR3 nucleotides are TGTGCCAGCAGCCAAGAGGTGCTAGCGGGAACAGATACGCAGTATTTT. As protein: CASSQEVLAGTDTQYF.

This clone was detected once. The rearrangement joins TRBV30 to TRBJ1-2; no clear D gene. V was pared by 5 bases and J by 4 bases, with 11 bases between. The germline CDR1 and CDR2 sequences are GTSNPN and SVGIG (reference sequence). CDR3 length equals 12 residues. CDR3 amino acids: CAWGVASYGYTF. The CDR3 DNA follows: TGTGCCTGGGGGGTAGCAAGCTATGGCTACACCTTC.

The V and J genes are TRBV27 and TRBJ1-2; tentatively, D is TRBD1 (5 bases). Trimming took off 3 bases at V and 0 bases at J, with 14 bases between the two ends. Germline CDR1 is MNHEY and CDR2 is SMNVEV (reference sequence). The CDR3 totals 16 residues. The CDR3 DNA follows: TGTGCCAGCAGTTTCTTGACTAGACAGTCTAACTATGGCTACACCTTC. Its translation is CASSFLTRQSNYGYTF.

This chain connects TRBV9 to TRBJ2-7, with D tentatively TRBD2 (6 bases). V shed 2 bases and J shed 7 bases, with 13 bases lying between them. Per the germline V gene, CDR1 is SGDLS and CDR2 is YYNGEE. The CDR3 is 13 residues long. The CDR3 DNA is TGTGCCAGCAGCGTTGTTCTAGGAGGGGAGCAGTACTTC. This sequence encodes CASSVVLGGEQYF.

The J gene is TRBJ2-7, the V gene TRBV6-5, with 10 bases matching TRBD1. The CDR3 is 14 amino acids. Per germline, CDR1 MNHEY and CDR2 SVGAGI. Germline trimming cut 6 bases from V and 4 bases from J; bases unmatched to any gene: 6. Here the CDR3 reads CASRSGTGVYEQYF. CDR3 DNA: TGTGCCAGCAGGAGCGGGACAGGGGTTTACGAGCAGTACTTC.

V usage is TRBV20-1 and J usage is TRBJ2-1; TRBD1 aligns across 7 bases. Germline values: CDR1 DFQATT, CDR2 SNEGSKA (reference sequence). The V and J ends lost 8 bases and 7 bases, in that order; junction bases with no gene match: 5. The CDR3 length is 11 residues. The CDR3 bases are TGCAGTTCGGACAGGAATAATGAGCAGTTCTTC. Protein product: CSSDRNNEQFF.

This clone was seen a single time. The rearrangement links TRBV20-1 to TRBJ1-1; no reliable D call. This CDR3 region has 13 residues. Looked up from germline, CDR1 is DFQATT and CDR2 is SNEGSKA (reference sequence). The V and J ends lost 3 bases and 1 base respectively, with 9 bases between them. The CDR3 sequence is CSASSRPNTEAFF. For the CDR3, the DNA is TGCAGTGCTAGTTCCAGGCCGAACACTGAAGCTTTCTTT.

This clone occurred a few times. The chain couples TRBV9 to TRBJ2-3; 9 bases align to TRBD2. The CDR3 covers 16 residues. Germline V gene sequence: CDR1 SGDLS, CDR2 YYNGEE. The junction had 6 bases not matched to a gene; V was cut back by 3 bases and J by 1 base. In DNA form, the CDR3 reads TGTGCCAGCAGCGCAGCATTAGCGGGAGGCACAGATACGCAGTATTTT. Amino acid sequence: CASSAALAGGTDTQYF.

The rearrangement joins TRBV29-1 to TRBJ1-2; 9 bases map to TRBD1. The CDR3 loop spans 21 amino acids. Germline trimming cut 2 bases from V and 2 bases from J; bases unmatched to any gene: 24. Germline CDR1 SQVTM, CDR2 ANQGSEA. The chain's CDR3 is CSVEMWITGGARQGRNYGYTF. Written as DNA, the CDR3 is TGCAGCGTTGAAATGTGGATCACAGGGGGCGCAAGACAGGGTCGGAACTATGGCTACACCTTC.

The chain links TRBV5-8 to TRBJ1-4; 8 nucleotides line up with TRBD1. The germline V gene has CDR1 SGHTS and CDR2 YDEGEE. This CDR3 is 15 amino acids long. The J segment lost 3 bases and the V segment lost 3 bases, leaving 4 bases of the junction unmatched. DNA for the CDR3: TGTGCCAGCAGCTCACCGACAGGGGCTAATGAAAAACTGTTTTTT. Protein product: CASSSPTGANEKLFF.